This T cell receptor (beta chain) was sequenced during a study of blood T cell repertoires in COVID-19. At the level of the study: Samples came from the United States, Italy and Spain, spanning acute and convalescent COVID-19.

Sequencing used immunoSEQ multiplex PCR; TCRdb keeps in-frame clones, though not all of them. The profile shows approximately 50,000 clones, 86% of them singletons. The CDR3 extends over 16 amino acids. The ends lost 5 bases at V and 2 bases at J; junction bases unmatched: 11. Germline lookup yields CDR1 SGHAT and CDR2 FQDESV (reference sequence). This receptor was obtained from a woman aged 80 or over with acute or convalescent COVID-19. This chain uses TRBV11-1 with TRBJ2-5, with 7 bases identical to TRBD2. Sequencing input: peripheral blood. The CDR3 nucleotides are TGTGCCAGCAGCCCAGGGAGGGTAGTATATCAAGAGACCCAGTACTTC. Translated: CASSPGRVVYQETQYF.